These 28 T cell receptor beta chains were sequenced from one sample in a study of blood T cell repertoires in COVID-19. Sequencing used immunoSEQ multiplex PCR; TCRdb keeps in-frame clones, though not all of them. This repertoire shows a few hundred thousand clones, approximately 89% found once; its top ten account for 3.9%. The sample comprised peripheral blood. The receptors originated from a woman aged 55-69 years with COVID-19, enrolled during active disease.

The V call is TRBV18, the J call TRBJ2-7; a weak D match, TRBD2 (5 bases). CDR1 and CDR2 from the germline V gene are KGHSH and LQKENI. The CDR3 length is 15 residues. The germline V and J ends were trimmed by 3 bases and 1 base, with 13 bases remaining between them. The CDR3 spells CASSPGPGYSYEQYF. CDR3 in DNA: TGTGCCAGCTCACCCGGACCGGGGTATTCCTACGAGCAGTACTTC. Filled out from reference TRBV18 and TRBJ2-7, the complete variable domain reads NAGVMQNPRHLVRRRGQEARLRCSPMKGHSHVYWYRQLPEEGLKFMVYLQKENIIDESGMPKERFSAEFPKEGPSILRIQQVVRGDSAAYFCASSPGPGYSYEQYFGPGTRLTVT.

The CDR3 nucleotides read TGTGCCAGCAGCTCTCCGGCCCAGGGGAATGGCTACACCTTC. Residues: CASSSPAQGNGYTF. This chain joins TRBV6-5 and TRBJ1-2; perhaps TRBD1 as D (6 bases). Germline V lookup: CDR1 MNHEY, CDR2 SVGAGI. Deletions cut 6 bases from V and 6 bases from J, with 17 bases between. The CDR3 is made up of 14 amino acids.

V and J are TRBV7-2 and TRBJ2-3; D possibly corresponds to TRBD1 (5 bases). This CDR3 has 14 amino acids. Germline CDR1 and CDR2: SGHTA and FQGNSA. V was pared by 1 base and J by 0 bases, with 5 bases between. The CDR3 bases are TGTGCCAGCAGCTTAGAGGGGAGCACAGATACGCAGTATTTT. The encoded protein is CASSLEGSTDTQYF.

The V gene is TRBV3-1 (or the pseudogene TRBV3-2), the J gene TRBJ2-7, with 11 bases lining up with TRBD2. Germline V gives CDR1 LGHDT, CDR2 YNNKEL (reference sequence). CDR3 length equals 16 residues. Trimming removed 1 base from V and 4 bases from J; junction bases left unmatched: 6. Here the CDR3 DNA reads TGTGCCAGCAGCCAAGCTTCTAGCGGGGGGAGATACGAGCAGTACTTC. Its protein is CASSQASSGGRYEQYF.

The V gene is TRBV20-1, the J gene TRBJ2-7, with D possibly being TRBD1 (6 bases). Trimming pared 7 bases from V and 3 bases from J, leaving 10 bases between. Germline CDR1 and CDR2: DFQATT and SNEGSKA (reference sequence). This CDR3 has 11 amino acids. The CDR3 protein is CSGTRGYEQYF. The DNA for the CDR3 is TGCAGTGGCACCAGGGGCTACGAGCAGTACTTC.

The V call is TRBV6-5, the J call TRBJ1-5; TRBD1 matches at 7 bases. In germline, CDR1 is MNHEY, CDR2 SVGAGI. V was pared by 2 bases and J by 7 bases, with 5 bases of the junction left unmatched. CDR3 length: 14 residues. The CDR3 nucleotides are TGTGCCAGCAGTTACGTGAGGGGGCGACAGCCCCAGCATTTT. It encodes CASSYVRGRQPQHF.

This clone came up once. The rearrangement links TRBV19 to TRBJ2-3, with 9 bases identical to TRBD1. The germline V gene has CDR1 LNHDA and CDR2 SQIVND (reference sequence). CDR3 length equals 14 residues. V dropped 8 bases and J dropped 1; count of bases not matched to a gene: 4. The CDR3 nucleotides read TGTGCCAGTTGTAGGACAGGGGGCACAGATACGCAGTATTTT. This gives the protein CASCRTGGTDTQYF.

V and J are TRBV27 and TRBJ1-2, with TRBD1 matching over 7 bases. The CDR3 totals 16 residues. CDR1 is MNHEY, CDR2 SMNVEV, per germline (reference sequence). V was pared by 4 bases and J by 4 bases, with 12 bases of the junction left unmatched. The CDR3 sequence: CASSSRSGGRGYGYTF. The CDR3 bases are TGTGCCAGCAGTTCGCGATCAGGGGGGCGTGGCTATGGCTACACCTTC.

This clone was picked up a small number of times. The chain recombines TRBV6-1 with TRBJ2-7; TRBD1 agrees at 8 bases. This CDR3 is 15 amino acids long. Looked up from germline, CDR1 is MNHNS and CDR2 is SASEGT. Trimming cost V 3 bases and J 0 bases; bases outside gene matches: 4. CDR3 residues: CASSDGTGGSYEQYF. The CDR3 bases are TGTGCCAGCAGTGATGGAACAGGGGGCTCCTACGAGCAGTACTTC.

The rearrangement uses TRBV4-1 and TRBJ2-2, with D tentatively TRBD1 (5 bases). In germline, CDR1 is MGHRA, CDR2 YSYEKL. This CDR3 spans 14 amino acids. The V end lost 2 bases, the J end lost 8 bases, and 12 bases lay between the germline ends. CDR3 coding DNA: TGCGCCAGCAGCCAATTGACAGTCGGAGGGGAGCTGTTTTTT. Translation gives CASSQLTVGGELFF.

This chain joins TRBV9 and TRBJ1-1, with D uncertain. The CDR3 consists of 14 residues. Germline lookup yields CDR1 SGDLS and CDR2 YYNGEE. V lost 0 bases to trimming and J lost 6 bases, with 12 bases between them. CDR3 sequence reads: CASSVVSQVSEAFF. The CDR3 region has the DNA TGTGCCAGCAGCGTAGTTTCCCAGGTGTCTGAAGCTTTCTTT.

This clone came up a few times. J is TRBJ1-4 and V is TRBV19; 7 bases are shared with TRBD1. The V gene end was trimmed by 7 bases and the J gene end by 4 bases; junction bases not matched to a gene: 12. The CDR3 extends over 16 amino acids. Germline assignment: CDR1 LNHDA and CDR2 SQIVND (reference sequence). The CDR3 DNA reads TGTGCCAGTAATAGGGGGCAAAGGAAGGATAATGAAAAACTGTTTTTT. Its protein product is CASNRGQRKDNEKLFF.

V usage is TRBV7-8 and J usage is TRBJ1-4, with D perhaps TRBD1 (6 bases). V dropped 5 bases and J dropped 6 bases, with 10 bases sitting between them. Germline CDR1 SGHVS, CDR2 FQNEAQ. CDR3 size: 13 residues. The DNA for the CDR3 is TGTGCCAGCAGCCCGGACAGAGATGAAAAACTGTTTTTT. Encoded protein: CASSPDRDEKLFF.

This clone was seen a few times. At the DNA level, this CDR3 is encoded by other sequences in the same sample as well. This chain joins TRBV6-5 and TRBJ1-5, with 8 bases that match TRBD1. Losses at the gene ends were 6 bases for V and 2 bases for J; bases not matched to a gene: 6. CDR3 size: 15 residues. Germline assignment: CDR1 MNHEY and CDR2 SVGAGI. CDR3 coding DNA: TGTGCCAGCAGCCCCGACAGGGGCGGCAATCAGCCCCAGCATTTT. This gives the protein CASSPDRGGNQPQHF.

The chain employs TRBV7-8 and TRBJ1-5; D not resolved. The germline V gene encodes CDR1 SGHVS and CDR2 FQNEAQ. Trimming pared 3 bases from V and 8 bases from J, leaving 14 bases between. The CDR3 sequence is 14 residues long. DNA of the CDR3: TGTGCCAGCAGCTTGCAGTCAGTCGGGGAGCCCCAGCATTTT. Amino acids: CASSLQSVGEPQHF.

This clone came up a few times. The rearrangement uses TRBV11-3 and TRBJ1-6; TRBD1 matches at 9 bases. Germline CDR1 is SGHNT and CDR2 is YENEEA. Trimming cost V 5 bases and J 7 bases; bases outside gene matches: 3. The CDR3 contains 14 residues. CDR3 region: CASSQGQGNSPLHF. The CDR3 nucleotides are TGTGCCAGCAGCCAAGGACAGGGGAATTCACCCCTCCACTTT.

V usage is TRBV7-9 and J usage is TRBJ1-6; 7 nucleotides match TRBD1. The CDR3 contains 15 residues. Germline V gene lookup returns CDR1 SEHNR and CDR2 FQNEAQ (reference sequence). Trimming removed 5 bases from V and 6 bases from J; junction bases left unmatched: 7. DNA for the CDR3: TGTGCCAGCAGCATCCGGGACAGACCTAATTCACCCCTCCACTTT. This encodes CASSIRDRPNSPLHF.

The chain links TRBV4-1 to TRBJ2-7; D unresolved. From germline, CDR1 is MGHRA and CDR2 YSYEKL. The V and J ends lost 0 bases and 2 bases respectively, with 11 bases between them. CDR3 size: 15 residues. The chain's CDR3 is CASSQEPIGAYEQYF. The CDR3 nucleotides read TGCGCCAGCAGCCAAGAGCCCATCGGAGCCTACGAGCAGTACTTC.

Here the CDR3 DNA reads TGTGCCAGCAGCCCGGGAAGTAGGTTAGCCTACGAGCAGTACTTC. This sequence encodes CASSPGSRLAYEQYF. The chain combines TRBV3-1 (or the pseudogene TRBV3-2) with TRBJ2-7; maybe TRBD2 (5 bases). The CDR3 spans 15 residues. Germline V gene sequence: CDR1 LGHDT, CDR2 YNNKEL (reference sequence). V lost 4 bases and J lost 2, with 15 bases in between.

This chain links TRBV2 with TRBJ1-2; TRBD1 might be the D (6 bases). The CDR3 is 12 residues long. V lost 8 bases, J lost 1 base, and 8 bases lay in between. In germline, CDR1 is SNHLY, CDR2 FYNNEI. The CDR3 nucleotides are TGTGCCAGCTTAGGGGGTAACTATGGCTACACCTTC. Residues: CASLGGNYGYTF.

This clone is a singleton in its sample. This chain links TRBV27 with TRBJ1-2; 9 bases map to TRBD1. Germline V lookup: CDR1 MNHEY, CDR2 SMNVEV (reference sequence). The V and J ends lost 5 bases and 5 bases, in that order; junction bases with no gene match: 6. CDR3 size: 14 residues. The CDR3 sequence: CASSTGGAGYGYTF. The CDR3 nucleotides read TGTGCCAGCAGTACAGGGGGCGCGGGGTATGGCTACACCTTC.

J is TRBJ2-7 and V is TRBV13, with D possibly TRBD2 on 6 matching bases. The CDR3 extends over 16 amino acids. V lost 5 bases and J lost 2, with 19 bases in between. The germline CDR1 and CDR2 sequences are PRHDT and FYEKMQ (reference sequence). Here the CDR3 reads CASSPRSGGFAYEQYF. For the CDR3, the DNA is TGTGCCAGCAGCCCCCGGTCCGGGGGATTTGCCTACGAGCAGTACTTC. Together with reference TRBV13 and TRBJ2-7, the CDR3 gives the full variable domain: AAGVIQSPRHLIKEKRETATLKCYPIPRHDTVYWYQQGPGQDPQFLISFYEKMQSDKGSIPDRFSAQQFSDYHSELNMSSLELGDSALYFCASSPRSGGFAYEQYFGPGTRLTVT.

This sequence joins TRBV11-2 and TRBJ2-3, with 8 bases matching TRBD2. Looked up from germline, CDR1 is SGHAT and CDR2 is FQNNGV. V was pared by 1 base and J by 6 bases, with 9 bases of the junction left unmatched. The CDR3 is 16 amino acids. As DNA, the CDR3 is TGTGCCAGCAGCTTAGCTACGGGGGGGAAGGTGGATACGCAGTATTTT. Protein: CASSLATGGKVDTQYF.

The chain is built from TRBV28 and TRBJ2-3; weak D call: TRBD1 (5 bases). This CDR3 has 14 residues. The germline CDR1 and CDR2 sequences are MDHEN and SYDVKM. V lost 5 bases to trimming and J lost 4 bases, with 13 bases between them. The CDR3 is CASSPRTFPDTQYF. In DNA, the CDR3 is TGTGCCAGCAGTCCTAGGACATTCCCAGATACGCAGTATTTT.

This CDR3 is CASSSGQGGNTEAFF. The CDR3 DNA sequence: TGTGCCAGCAGTTCCGGACAGGGAGGAAACACTGAAGCTTTCTTT. J is TRBJ1-1 and V is TRBV6-6, with 8 bases matching TRBD1. V dropped 4 bases and J dropped 2; count of bases not matched to a gene: 6. Germline V gives CDR1 MNHNY, CDR2 SVGAGI (reference sequence). The CDR3 totals 15 residues.

This CDR3 reads CASRGDRNSPLHF. The CDR3 nucleotides are TGCGCCAGCAGGGGGGACAGGAATTCACCCCTCCACTTT. This rearrangement joins TRBV10-2 to TRBJ1-6, with 8 bases lining up with TRBD1. Germline assignment: CDR1 WSHSY and CDR2 SAAADI. The CDR3 runs 13 residues. With V trimmed by 6 bases and J by 7 bases, 2 bases remained unmatched.

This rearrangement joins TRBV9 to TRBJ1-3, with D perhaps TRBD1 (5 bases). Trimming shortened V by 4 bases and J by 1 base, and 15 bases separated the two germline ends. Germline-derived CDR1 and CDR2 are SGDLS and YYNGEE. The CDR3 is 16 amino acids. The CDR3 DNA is TGTGCCAGCAGCTCTACGACAGTTATTTCTGGAAACACCATATATTTT. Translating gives CASSSTTVISGNTIYF.

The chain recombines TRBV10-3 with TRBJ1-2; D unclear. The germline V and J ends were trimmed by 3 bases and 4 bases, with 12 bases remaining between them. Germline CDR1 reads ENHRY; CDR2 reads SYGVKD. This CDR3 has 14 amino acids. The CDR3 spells CAISDLQNFYGYTF. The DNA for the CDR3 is TGTGCCATCAGTGACCTACAGAATTTCTATGGCTACACCTTC.